The rows below give T cell receptor beta chains drawn from one sample of a study of T cells after yellow fever vaccination. TCRdb independently ran MiXCR on the 5' RACE reads; one entry per CDR3 protein. The sample carries about 320,000 distinct CDR3 sequences, roughly 10% recorded once. This specimen consisted of CD4+ T cells sorted from PBMCs, obtained 45 days after the yellow fever booster vaccination. All receptors come from a man in his late teens or twenties who received the YFV17D yellow fever vaccine. The CDR3 runs from the conserved cysteine through the conserved F or W. The D gene is left open where the match is weak. The size field is filled for only some rows; it gives once, few, many or a size class.

j_call,d_call,cdr3_length,clone_size,v_call,cdr3_aa,cdr3_nt
TRBJ2-1,TRBD2,15,few,TRBV7-3,CASSLDSGEYNEQFF,TGTGCCAGCAGCTTAGATAGCGGGGAGTACAATGAGCAGTTCTTC
TRBJ2-7,TRBD1,14,.,TRBV3-1,CASSQVQGPYEQYF,TGTGCCAGCAGCCAGGTACAGGGGCCCTACGAGCAGTACTTC
TRBJ2-5,.,17,.,TRBV12-3/TRBV12-4,CASSFNGAGALGETQYF,TGTGCCAGCAGTTTCAATGGGGCGGGGGCGTTGGGAGAGACCCAGTACTTC
TRBJ1-2,.,12,many,TRBV7-2,CASSLAGYGYTF,TGTGCCAGCAGTTTAGCGGGATATGGCTACACCTTC
TRBJ1-4,TRBD1,14,few,TRBV19,CASSMRQGSEKLFF,TGTGCCAGTAGTATGCGACAGGGGAGTGAAAAACTGTTTTTT
TRBJ1-3,TRBD1,15,.,TRBV5-1,CASTGQGFSGNTIYF,TGCGCCAGCACCGGACAGGGATTCTCTGGAAACACCATATATTTT
TRBJ1-4,.,15,few,TRBV20-1,CSARDMVATNEKLFF,TGCAGTGCTAGAGATATGGTAGCAACTAATGAAAAACTGTTTTTT
TRBJ2-5,.,14,.,TRBV12-3/TRBV12-4,CASSPRGKGETQYF,TGTGCCAGCAGCCCCAGAGGGAAAGGGGAGACCCAGTACTTC
TRBJ1-5,.,14,.,TRBV2,CASSDLGVDQPQHF,TGTGCCAGCAGTGATTTAGGGGTCGATCAGCCCCAGCATTTT
TRBJ2-3,TRBD2,16,many,TRBV6-5,CASRNSGGGSTDTQYF,TGTGCCAGCAGAAATAGCGGGGGGGGTAGCACAGATACGCAGTATTTT
TRBJ2-5,TRBD2,15,few,TRBV11-2,CASSLTPAGAETQYF,TGTGCCAGCAGCTTAACCCCAGCGGGGGCAGAGACCCAGTACTTC
TRBJ1-2,.,13,.,TRBV12-3/TRBV12-4,CASSPSEGYGYTF,TGTGCCAGCAGTCCCTCGGAAGGCTATGGCTACACCTTC